This TCR beta chain was found in a study of T cell changes during pregnancy in multiple sclerosis. Here immunoSEQ multiplex PCR was the method, and the copy in TCRdb shows in-frame clones only, minus some. The data contain approximately 73,000 clones, approximately 92% of them singletons. This TCR came from a female donor with multiple sclerosis, enrolled in a pregnancy study. Sequenced material: CD4+ T cells from peripheral blood mononuclear cells, taken before pregnancy.

In nucleotides, the CDR3 is TGTGCCAGCAGGCGGACAGGGACGAGCTCCTATAATTCACCCCTCCACTTT. Its translation is CASRRTGTSSYNSPLHF. V is TRBV5-4 and J is TRBJ1-6, with TRBD1 matching over 8 bases. V trimming: 5 bases; J trimming: 0 bases; junction bases outside the gene matches: 7. Germline V lookup: CDR1 SGHNT, CDR2 YYREEE (reference sequence). This CDR3 region has 17 residues.